The 23 T cell receptor beta chains given below trace back to one sample, sequenced in a study of blood T cells in healthy people across ages. Together with a sample-barcoded 5' primer, a J-beta primer mix was included in a second PCR lasting 7 to 11 cycles. TCRdb re-analysed the 5' RACE reads in MiXCR, keeping a single row per CDR3 protein. The sample lists hundreds of thousands of distinct CDR3 sequences, 40% to 50% occurring once. The sequenced sample consisted of blood. The receptors were sampled from a man in his 60s in good health.

The chain joins TRBV7-9 to TRBJ2-1, with TRBD2 matching 7 bases. Germline CDR1 is SEHNR and CDR2 is FQNEAQ (reference sequence). Unmatched junction bases numbered 13, after V lost 5 bases and J lost 0 bases. The CDR3 runs to 18 residues. The CDR3 sequence is CASSIDKGTTLSYNEQFF. CDR3 DNA sequence: TGTGCCAGCAGCATAGACAAAGGGACTACCCTCTCCTACAATGAGCAGTTCTTC.

The CDR3 nucleotides are TGTGCCAGCAGCTTAACGTTCTCGGGGGGCAACGTCTACGAGCAGTACTTC. It codes for CASSLTFSGGNVYEQYF. This chain uses TRBV7-2 with TRBJ2-7, with D possibly matching TRBD2 (7 bases). From germline, CDR1 is SGHTA and CDR2 FQGNSA. This CDR3 has 17 amino acids. V dropped 2 bases and J dropped 3 bases, with 20 bases sitting between them.

This clonotype showed up just a few times. The rearrangement uses TRBV6-2 or TRBV6-3 and TRBJ2-1, with 9 bases identical to TRBD2. This CDR3 has 16 amino acids. Per germline, CDR1 MNHEY and CDR2 SVGEGT. V shed 8 bases, J shed 2 bases, and the junction held 10 bases outside the gene matches. The CDR3 nucleotides read TGTGCCAGCCGAAGCGGGGCTAGCGGGGCCTACAATGAGCAGTTCTTC. Translated: CASRSGASGAYNEQFF.

Turning to this clonotype: This sequence may be a read error, since a much larger clone differs from it by one base. The gene calls are TRBV7-2 and TRBJ2-7; D is unresolved. The CDR3 contains 11 residues. The V gene's germline CDR1 is SGHTA and CDR2 FQGNSA. CDR3 amino acids: CASSQLYEHYF. The CDR3 region has the DNA TGTGCCAGCAGCCAACTCTACGAGCACTACTTC.

The J gene is TRBJ1-4, the V gene TRBV11-2, with D possibly matching TRBD1 (6 bases). V lost 3 bases and J 3 bases, leaving 14 bases between the germline ends. Germline CDR1 is SGHAT and CDR2 is FQNNGV. This CDR3 is 16 amino acids long. The CDR3 bases are TGTGCCAGCAGCTTGGGTAACAGGGTCGCTAATGAAAAACTGTTTTTT. This sequence encodes CASSLGNRVANEKLFF. Combining the CDR3 with reference TRBV11-2 and TRBJ1-4 gives the whole variable domain EAGVAQSPRYKIIEKRQSVAFWCNPISGHATLYWYQQILGQGPKLLIQFQNNGVVDDSQLPKDRFSAERLKGVDSTLKIQPAKLEDSAVYLCASSLGNRVANEKLFFGSGTQLSVL.

In the case of this clonotype: Germline is not matched at one junction end, which may reflect a read error. The chain has TRBV4-3 and TRBJ1-2; the match to TRBD1 covers 9 bases. Looked up from germline, CDR1 is LGHNA and CDR2 is YSLEER. The CDR3 is 14 amino acids. CDR3 coding DNA: TGCGTCAGCAGCACGGGACAGGGACACTATGGCTACACCTTC. Residues: CVSSTGQGHYGYTF.

This clonotype has only a few counts. This chain uses TRBV25-1 with TRBJ1-6; a possible D gene is TRBD1 (5 bases). Germline-derived CDR1 and CDR2 are MGHDK and SYGVNS. V was cut by 4 bases and J by 7 bases, with 14 bases left in between. This CDR3 comprises 15 residues. The CDR3: CASSGVGRVNSPLHF. The CDR3 region has the DNA TGTGCCAGCAGTGGAGTTGGCAGGGTGAATTCACCCCTCCACTTT.

This clonotype was observed a handful of times. The chain couples TRBV20-1 to TRBJ2-7; D might be TRBD2 (5 bases). Germline V gene sequence: CDR1 DFQATT, CDR2 SNEGSKA (reference sequence). The CDR3 is 13 residues long. Trimming took 5 bases from V and 2 from J, leaving 13 bases between them. The CDR3, as DNA: TGCAGTGCTGTTACCGGGGTAACCTACGAGCAGTACTTC. It is translated as CSAVTGVTYEQYF.

This clonotype showed up just a few times. The chain combines TRBV6-5 with TRBJ1-6, with unresolved D. Germline lookup yields CDR1 MNHEY and CDR2 SVGAGI. Trimming removed 4 bases from V and 0 bases from J, with 10 bases in between. CDR3 length equals 16 residues. The CDR3 reads CASSLTSFSYNSPLHF. The DNA for the CDR3 is TGTGCCAGCAGTTTAACATCCTTCTCCTATAATTCACCCCTCCACTTT.

V usage is TRBV12-3 or TRBV12-4 and J usage is TRBJ2-7, with 10 nucleotides matching TRBD2. CDR3 length: 13 amino acids. The CDR3 here is CETGLASSYEQYF. CDR3 coding DNA: TGTGAGACGGGACTAGCGTCCTCCTACGAGCAGTACTTC.

The chain is built from TRBV7-2 and TRBJ2-1; 11 nucleotides line up with TRBD2. CDR3 length: 20 residues. Germline V gives CDR1 SGHTA, CDR2 FQGNSA. The junction had 12 bases not matched to a gene; V was cut back by 2 bases and J by 0 bases. CDR3 in amino acids: CASSLTLAGAARSSYNEQFF. CDR3 DNA: TGTGCCAGCAGCTTAACACTAGCGGGGGCTGCCCGATCCTCCTACAATGAGCAGTTCTTC.

This clonotype occurred a few times. The chain joins TRBV11-2 to TRBJ1-2; a weak D match, TRBD1 (5 bases). V lost 4 bases, J lost 4 bases, and 16 bases lay in between. This CDR3 has 15 residues. CDR1 and CDR2 from the germline V gene are SGHAT and FQNNGV. CDR3 sequence (DNA): TGTGCCAGCAGCTCCGGGACGGCTTTGGGCTATGGCTACACCTTC. It specifies CASSSGTALGYGYTF.

The chain couples TRBV20-1 to TRBJ2-7; D is undetermined. Trimming removed 6 bases from V and 6 bases from J, with 15 bases in between. Germline CDR1 and CDR2: DFQATT and SNEGSKA (reference sequence). The CDR3 contains 12 residues. The DNA of the CDR3 is TGCAGTGCCAGGACGGCCGAGGTCGAGCAGTACTTC. Its translation is CSARTAEVEQYF.

This clonotype came up a few times. The CDR3 protein is CASSRQSSYGYTF. The CDR3 coding sequence is TGTGCCAGCAGCCGACAGAGTTCCTATGGCTACACCTTC. The chain carries TRBV11-2 and TRBJ1-2; D possibly corresponds to TRBD1 (5 bases). Trimming stripped 5 bases from V and 4 bases from J, with 11 bases between. The CDR3 consists of 13 residues. Germline V gives CDR1 SGHAT, CDR2 FQNNGV. Complete variable domain (other parts from reference TRBV11-2 and TRBJ1-2): EAGVAQSPRYKIIEKRQSVAFWCNPISGHATLYWYQQILGQGPKLLIQFQNNGVVDDSQLPKDRFSAERLKGVDSTLKIQPAKLEDSAVYLCASSRQSSYGYTFGSGTRLTVV.

This clonotype has a single count. The chain combines TRBV7-3 with TRBJ1-6; D gene ambiguous. Per germline, CDR1 SGHTA and CDR2 FQGTGA. Between the trimmed V and J ends, which lost 5 bases and 10 bases, there was a span of 12 bases. The CDR3 length is 13 residues. The DNA of the CDR3 is TGTGCCAGCAGCGAAGGCTTCGGCTCACCCCTCCACTTT. This translates into CASSEGFGSPLHF.

The chain recombines TRBV30 with TRBJ2-7, with D perhaps TRBD1 (5 bases). The CDR3 extends over 15 amino acids. The V gene lost 3 bases and the J gene lost 0 bases, with 15 bases spanning the gap. Germline CDR1 GTSNPN, CDR2 SVGIG (reference sequence). The CDR3: CAWRGLSGVSYEQYF. The CDR3, as DNA: TGTGCCTGGAGGGGGCTCAGTGGGGTCTCCTACGAGCAGTACTTC.

This clonotype was seen only a few times. The chain has TRBV18 and TRBJ1-1; D is unresolved. Germline loops: CDR1 KGHSH, CDR2 LQKENI. Trimming pared 3 bases from V and 6 bases from J, leaving 8 bases between. CDR3 length equals 12 residues. CDR3 sequence (DNA): TGTGCCAGCTCACCGGGAATCTCTGAAGCTTTCTTT. This gives the protein CASSPGISEAFF.

The gene calls are TRBV13 and TRBJ2-1; 14 bases agree with TRBD2. V trimming: 9 bases; J trimming: 4 bases; junction bases outside the gene matches: 2. The CDR3 sequence is 14 residues long. Germline lookup yields CDR1 PRHDT and CDR2 FYEKMQ (reference sequence). DNA of the CDR3: TGTGCCAGTGGGACTAGCGGGGGATACAATGAGCAGTTCTTC. Its protein product is CASGTSGGYNEQFF.

Here the CDR3 DNA reads TGTGCCAGCAGCCCGACTAGCGGGGGGTCGTTCTCCTACAATGAGCAGTTCTTC. Its protein is CASSPTSGGSFSYNEQFF. V gene TRBV7-9 combines with J gene TRBJ2-1, with 13 bases aligning to TRBD2. The CDR3 is 18 residues long. V was clipped by 5 bases and J by 0 bases; unmatched bases: 7. CDR1 and CDR2 (germline): SEHNR, FQNEAQ (reference sequence).

The chain recombines TRBV20-1 with TRBJ2-7; possibly TRBD1 or TRBD2 for D (5 bases each). CDR3 length: 14 residues. CDR1 is DFQATT and CDR2 is SNEGSKA in the germline V gene (reference sequence). The germline V and J ends were trimmed by 3 bases and 5 bases, with 17 bases remaining between them. CDR3 coding DNA: TGCAGTGCTAGGGACATGGGACGGCGGCACGAGCAGTACTTC. The encoded protein is CSARDMGRRHEQYF.

This clonotype has just a few counts. The rearrangement uses TRBV12-3 or TRBV12-4 and TRBJ1-1; no firm D call. V was pared by 1 base and J by 0 bases, with 9 bases between. The CDR3 contains 15 residues. In DNA, the CDR3 is TGTGCCAGCAGTTTAGAGGCTGGATTGAACACTGAAGCTTTCTTT. Encoded protein: CASSLEAGLNTEAFF.

This chain uses TRBV6-1 with TRBJ2-2; D remains ambiguous. CDR1 MNHNS and CDR2 SASEGT come from the germline V gene. CDR3 size: 14 residues. Trimming pared 7 bases from V and 0 bases from J, leaving 9 bases between. The CDR3 loop reads CASKDGANTGELFF. CDR3 sequence (DNA): TGTGCCAGCAAGGATGGGGCGAACACCGGGGAGCTGTTTTTT.

The rearrangement joins TRBV7-9 to TRBJ2-1; D call uncertain. Trimming removed 8 bases at V and 2 bases at J, with 10 bases between. The CDR3 has 13 residues. Germline V gene lookup returns CDR1 SEHNR and CDR2 FQNEAQ (reference sequence). The CDR3 region is CASGRRTYNEQFF. The CDR3 coding sequence is TGTGCCAGCGGGCGGCGAACCTACAATGAGCAGTTCTTC.